The 8 T cell receptor beta chains below were found in one sample sequenced in a study of identical twins. TCRdb re-derived calls from the 5' RACE reads in MiXCR, one entry per CDR3 protein. The sample contains 450,000 or so distinct CDR3 sequences, roughly 24% of which appear only once. The same data also went into a second study, on T cells expressing NK-cell markers.

Sequenced input: CD4+ T cells sorted from blood. These receptors came from a woman aged 18 to 35 in good health.

This clonotype was counted at least ten times. The chain recombines TRBV9 with TRBJ1-2; D is unclear. The CDR3 loop spans 15 amino acids. Germline V gives CDR1 SGDLS, CDR2 YYNGEE. Between the trimmed V and J ends, which lost 1 base and 3 bases, there was a span of 13 bases. The DNA for the CDR3 is TGTGCCAGCAGCGTAATGGGGATTCCCGACTATGGCTACACCTTC. Amino acids: CASSVMGIPDYGYTF.

The genes are TRBV11-2 and TRBJ2-3; unclear D gene. Germline lookup yields CDR1 SGHAT and CDR2 FQNNGV. V lost 2 bases to trimming and J lost 6 bases, with 9 bases between them. The CDR3 is made up of 13 amino acids. CDR3 DNA: TGTGCCAGCAGCTTAATTCCCGGGGATACGCAGTATTTT. It translates to CASSLIPGDTQYF.

This clonotype was seen many times. This rearrangement joins TRBV18 to TRBJ2-7, with 9 positions matching TRBD2. Germline V lookup: CDR1 KGHSH, CDR2 LQKENI. Germline trimming cut 5 bases from V and 7 bases from J; bases unmatched to any gene: 9. The CDR3 totals 14 residues. The CDR3 region has the DNA TGTGCCAGCTCATTAGCGGGAGTGAACTGGGAGCAGTACTTC. Translating it yields CASSLAGVNWEQYF.

This clonotype was detected a few times. V and J are TRBV6-2 or TRBV6-3 and TRBJ2-1; 8 bases line up with TRBD1. Germline V gives CDR1 MNHEY, CDR2 SVGEGT. The CDR3 is 15 residues long. The J segment lost 4 bases and the V segment lost 5 bases, leaving 7 bases of the junction unmatched. The CDR3 nucleotides are TGTGCCAGCAGTCAACGACAGGGGAATTACAATGAGCAGTTCTTC. This codes for CASSQRQGNYNEQFF.

This clonotype showed up just a few times. The genes are TRBV7-8 and TRBJ2-1; possibly TRBD2 for D (5 bases). The CDR3 contains 13 residues. V shed 2 bases and J shed 11 bases, with 13 bases lying between them. The V gene's germline CDR1 is SGHVS and CDR2 FQNEAQ. The chain's CDR3 is CASSLRVAPKQFF. DNA for the CDR3: TGTGCCAGCAGCTTAAGGGTAGCGCCAAAGCAGTTCTTC.

The chain employs TRBV5-1 and TRBJ2-7; D is possibly TRBD1 or TRBD2 (5 bases each). V lost 4 bases to trimming and J lost 4 bases, with 18 bases between them. Germline V gives CDR1 SGHRS, CDR2 YFSETQ. The CDR3 sequence is 15 residues long. CDR3 coding DNA: TGCGCCAGCAGCCGGGGACCAGGCCGGGGATACGAGCAGTACTTC. The encoded protein is CASSRGPGRGYEQYF.

The chain employs TRBV11-3 and TRBJ2-5; D may be TRBD1 (5 bases). The CDR3 sequence is 12 residues long. V was shortened by 5 bases and J by 7 bases, with 11 bases between the two germline ends. Germline-derived CDR1 and CDR2 are SGHNT and YENEEA. The CDR3 protein is CASSTRQGTQYF. DNA for the CDR3: TGTGCCAGCAGCACTCGCCAGGGGACCCAGTACTTC.

V gene TRBV6-1 combines with J gene TRBJ2-5, with 8 bases that match TRBD1. CDR1 is MNHNS, CDR2 SASEGT, per germline. The CDR3 is 15 residues long. J gave up 3 bases and V 6 bases, and 9 bases lay outside the gene matches. CDR3 nucleotides: TGTGCCAGCAGCCAAGAATACAGGGGGAAAGAGACCCAGTACTTC. It translates to CASSQEYRGKETQYF.